The 3 T cell receptor beta chains below all came from one sample that was sequenced in a study of Graves' ophthalmopathy and Graves' hyperthyroidism. RNA transcripts yielded amplified TCR beta CDR3 regions. Scientists carried out first-round RT-PCR using HTBI primers and then a second-round multiplex PCR. TCRdb reprocessed the multiplex PCR reads via MiXCR and lists one record per CDR3 protein. This sample has hundreds of thousands of distinct CDR3 sequences, with 20% to 25% found just once. Source material: peripheral blood. All receptors come from a woman aged 18-29 years with stable Graves' hyperthyroidism.

In its sample, this clonotype was seen a few times. The chain uses TRBV4-2 and TRBJ2-2; D uncertain. Between the trimmed V and J ends, which lost 0 bases and 2 bases, there was a span of 7 bases. CDR3 length: 15 amino acids. Germline lookup yields CDR1 LGHNA and CDR2 YNFKEQ. CDR3 in DNA: TGTGCCAGCAGCCAAGATCGGCCTAACACCGGGGAGCTGTTTTTT. It yields the protein CASSQDRPNTGELFF.

This clonotype was detected many times. The V and J genes are TRBV12-3 or TRBV12-4 and TRBJ1-6, with 7 bases fitting TRBD1. The CDR3 is 14 residues long. The V gene end was trimmed by 3 bases and the J gene end by 10 bases; junction bases not matched to a gene: 6. The CDR3 DNA reads as TGTGCCAGCAGTTTCGGACAGGTTGGCTCACCCCTCCACTTT. Amino acids: CASSFGQVGSPLHF.

This clonotype was detected a few times. The J gene is TRBJ1-1, the V gene TRBV6-2 or TRBV6-3; D ambiguous. Deletions cut 2 bases from V and 2 bases from J, with 6 bases between. Per germline, CDR1 MNHEY and CDR2 SVGEGT. The CDR3 runs to 13 residues. The CDR3, as DNA: TGTGCCAGCAGTTACGAGGGTAACACTGAAGCTTTCTTT. It codes for CASSYEGNTEAFF.